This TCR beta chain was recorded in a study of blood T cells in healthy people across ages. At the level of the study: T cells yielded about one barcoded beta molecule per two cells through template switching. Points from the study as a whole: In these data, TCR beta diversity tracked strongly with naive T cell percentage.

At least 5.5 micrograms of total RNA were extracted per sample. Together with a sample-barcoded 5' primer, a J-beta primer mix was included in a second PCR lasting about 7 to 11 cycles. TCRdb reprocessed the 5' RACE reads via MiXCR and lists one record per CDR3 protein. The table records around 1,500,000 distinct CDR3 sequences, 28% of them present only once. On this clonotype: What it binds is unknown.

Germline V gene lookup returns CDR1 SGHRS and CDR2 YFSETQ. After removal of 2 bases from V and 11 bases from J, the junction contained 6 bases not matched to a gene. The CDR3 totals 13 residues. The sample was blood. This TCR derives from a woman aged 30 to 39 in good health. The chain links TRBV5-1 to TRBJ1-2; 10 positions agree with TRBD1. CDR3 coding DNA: TGCGCCAGCAGCTTAGGGACAGGGGAGCGGTACACCTTC. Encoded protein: CASSLGTGERYTF.